Given below is one T cell receptor (beta chain) in context. This receptor's antigen is unknown. No per-base quality is available; no much larger clone lies one base away. The cohort was made up of roughly 670 healthy bone marrow donors. Cohort members were all nominally healthy when sampled, although unrecorded immune exposures were likely present. The donor tested CMV seronegative and was one of the 352 seronegative cohort members. Each donor provided a peripheral blood sample, and peripheral blood mononuclear cells were used for TCR beta sequencing. The Qiagen DNeasy Blood Extraction Kit was used to extract genomic DNA from the blood cell samples. This entry comes from a study of cytomegalovirus exposure and HLA in healthy donors (dated by TCRdb to about 2017). Concerning the study at large: In an earlier analysis of about 560 of the donors, 250 to 300 Gb of sequence data and 120 million or so unique TCR beta sequences from 180 million or so T cells were reported. The aim of the study was to test whether cataloging public T cell receptors could identify signatures of past pathogen exposure. All discovery cohort repertoires had been generated using a single sequencing platform. In addition to the first cohort of roughly 670 subjects, a separate validation cohort of over 90 different subjects was used. Donor age, sex, ethnicity and CMV serostatus were compiled together with the repertoire data. Five DR-DQ haplotypes were handled as single units for association and clustering because linkage in the cohort was strong. A later analysis re-analyzed previously published TCR beta repertoires from roughly 600 donors and added high-resolution HLA genotyping to study TCR occurrence patterns. On average, around 200,000 unique TCR beta nucleotide sequences were sequenced per donor among about 400 genotyped donors of the cohort, with roughly 18% of those sequences being non-productive. Using immunosequencing, the study profiled T cell repertoires from 500 to 800 subjects and related those repertoires to cytomegalovirus serostatus. Rather than using new phenotypic data, the later analysis identified candidate immune exposures from TCR beta sequences and from how often those sequences occurred across donors. To predict cytomegalovirus infection status, the study brought together high-throughput TCR immunosequencing, statistical association of individual TCRs with disease status, and machine learning. The number of donors typed differed by locus, with roughly 620-640 for A, B, C, DRB1 and DQB1, about 500 for DQA1, over 600 for DPA1, and under 490 for DPB1. A later genetic analysis took genome-wide SNP genotypes for about three fifths of the roughly 670 donors and used that subset as a discovery cohort. An early release that covered fewer than 750 HLA-typed donors contained about 300 gigabases of sequencing data and 75 million to 100 million unique TCR sequences. An earlier analysis of fewer than 750 of the donors used high-throughput TCR beta sequencing to judge whether each TCR beta V gene segment behaved as functional or pseudogenic. HLA typing covered class I and class II loci at four-digit resolution. The genetic ancestry cluster associated with self-reported Caucasian donors included 70% to 85% of the roughly 400 genotyped donors. The full study reports these points: Across donors, most TCR sequences were observed very rarely, whereas some public TCRs were present in many individuals. According to a later analysis, parvovirus B19, influenza, CMV and Epstein-Barr virus appeared linked to several top co-occurrence clusters. A later analysis found that TCR association rates varied across HLA loci, with DRB1 alleles showing the most associated TCRs and HLA-C alleles the fewest. Compared with equally common non-associated chains, HLA-associated TCR beta chains in a later analysis were more clonally expanded and had lower generation probabilities. In an earlier analysis of approximately 600 of the donors, most TCR beta V segments were observed in productive rearrangements about 90% or about 30% of the time, broadly matching IMGT annotations. Cytomegalovirus status was reported to be diagnosed by the classifier with high specificity and sensitivity in both the original and validation cohorts. In vitro tests confirmed that a few of the cytomegalovirus-associated TCR beta chains recognize cytomegalovirus antigens. The earlier analysis of almost 600 of the donors excluded roughly 16 rarely observed V segments, including chromosome 9 orphons, because counts were too low. In the study, approximately 160 TCR beta chains were listed as associated with cytomegalovirus. Linkage disequilibrium might explain the correlated functional status among segregating V segments, but an unknown experimental factor could not be ruled out. In a later genetic analysis, fewer N-insertions in productive TCRs were reported among donors in an Asian-associated ancestry cluster than the roughly 700-donor mean. Specific HLA alleles were associated with about 17,000 TCR beta sequences at a false discovery rate of 0.05 in a later analysis. Because the 87-base-pair reads could not distinguish some IMGT-functional V segments, including TRBV6-2 and TRBV6-3, those segments were excluded. The only immune exposure information available for the cohort was CMV serostatus. HLA typing was unavailable for some donors at each locus, so association tests used only the typed subset. A later analysis found that most CMV-associated TCR beta chains appeared HLA-restricted, with HLA associations seemingly driven largely by CMV exposure. This cohort had only TCR beta chains sequenced, and the lack of alpha or paired-chain data limited which features could be detected. The presence/absence analyses assumed that sequencing depth was roughly uniform across donors, and that assumption may not be true. The authors suggested that the approach could potentially be extended to other disease states and immunological phenotypes. A further reported finding was that TCR beta sequences accurately predicted the HLA-A and HLA-B alleles for most subjects in the first cohort. A group of highly shared sequence variants was considered likely to be a technical artifact of the sequencing pipeline. Strong co-occurrence of HLA alleles, especially DR and DQ, made assigning TCR associations to individual alleles difficult. A later genetic analysis associated a missense DCLRE1C variant with V-gene and J-gene trimming of TCR beta chains, and an independent cohort replicated the association.

Libraries were prepared through the immunoSEQ multiplex PCR assay. For the multiplex PCR, a mixture combining 60 forward primers for TCR Vbeta segments and 13 reverse primers for TCR Jbeta segments was used. Amplification of the CDR3 region of rearranged TCR beta genes was performed with a multiplex PCR assay on genomic DNA. The amplified TCR beta libraries were sequenced on the Illumina HiSeq System as 87-base-pair reads. The paper's data handling went like this. A later analysis tallied 75 million to 95 million unique TCR beta chains across the 610 or so repertoires, and around 9.9 million of those chains were shared by two or more donors. Raw reads were error-corrected and collapsed into unique sequences by a nearest-neighbor algorithm in which closely related sequences were merged to remove PCR and sequencing errors. CDR3 sequences were aligned to IMGT reference sequences to assign V, D and J gene segments. For a sequence to be retained, at least a six-nucleotide match to both a V gene segment and a J gene segment was required. A rearrangement counted as productive if the CDR3 had no stop codons and remained in frame with V and J, and every other rearrangement counted as non-productive. CDR3 was defined according to IMGT convention as the region running from the second conserved V-encoded cysteine to the conserved J-encoded phenylalanine. The earlier analysis of about 530 of the donors excluded any sequence lacking an unambiguous match to a single V gene segment. In an earlier analysis of 587 of the donors, a V segment was called functional when productive rearrangements were above 56.7%, and segregating when the standard deviation between donors exceeded 5%. A statistical classification framework was built to diagnose cytomegalovirus status from the catalog of TCR beta chain sequences. In a later analysis, V and J genes were assigned by comparing TCR nucleotide sequences against IMGT/GENE-DB human TR gene sequences. The TCRdist pipeline was used in a later analysis to assign CDR3 sequences and most-parsimonious VDJ recombination scenarios. In a later analysis, each TCR beta chain was defined by its CDR3 amino acid sequence together with its V-gene family, and reads without a unique V-gene family were excluded. A later analysis removed 600 or so highly shared, low-generation-probability nucleotide sequences to deal with suspected cross-contamination and a sequencing artifact. In a later analysis, a clonal expansion index for each public chain was calculated from normalized within-repertoire ranks of inferred template counts. Generation probabilities in a later analysis came from a VDJ recombination model fitted to out-of-frame rearrangements, and those results were checked against IGoR. Hypergeometric tests were used in a later analysis to score TCR-TCR, TCR-HLA and TCR-CMV co-occurrence, with a repertoire-size bias correction applied to the TCR pairs. In a later analysis, false discovery rates were estimated by permuting HLA or CMV assignments 20 times. In a later analysis, co-occurring TCRs were grouped using DBSCAN, and TCRdist sequence similarity was added for clustering within HLA-allele-positive subsets. Repertoires with fewer than 30,000 or more than 120,000 public chains, plus five repertoires with anomalous nucleotide sharing, were excluded from co-occurrence clustering. TCRdb took over this immuneACCESS table, retaining in-frame rearrangements with V and J assigned. Such tables are incomplete; in checked studies, under half of the missing clones stem from an unresolved V gene, and the remainder is unexplained. V, J and clone size reflect that table, while D and trimming were determined from the DNA. The sample has about 180,000 clones on record, roughly 80% of them singletons. Of the sample, roughly 0.5% falls within the top ten clones.

The germline V gene supplies CDR1 SQVTM and CDR2 ANQGSEA. From the cysteine through the phenylalanine, the CDR3 covers 12 amino acids. The kept DNA is CDR3 alone, 36 bases in frame from the first base. The V end gives up 7 bases and the J end 10 bases, leaving 8 bases in the junction not matched to a gene. The clonotype was recovered from a woman between 50 and 59 years old in good health and CMV-seronegative. The sample comprised PBMCs. Recombination connected TRBV29-1 to TRBJ1-1; 11 middle bases align to TRBD1. The DNA sequence is given as TGCAGCGGTGGACAGGGGGCGAGGAGAGCTTTCTTT. Its translation is CSGGQGARRAFF.